This T cell receptor (beta chain) is from a study of blood T cell repertoires in COVID-19. The CDR3 has 14 residues. V lost 4 bases to trimming and J lost 6 bases, with 16 bases between them. Germline V gene sequence: CDR1 SGHRS, CDR2 YFSETQ. TCRdb's table, derived via immunoSEQ multiplex PCR, lists solely in-frame clones and lacks some. The sample includes a few hundred thousand clones, 65% to 90% of them seen just once. Individuals drawn from around 25 US areas were about 18 to 89 years old. Membership in each cohort depended on participant-reported clinical history. The chain employs TRBV5-1 and TRBJ1-1; a possible D gene is TRBD1 (5 bases). The sequenced sample consisted of PBMCs or T cells enriched from blood (not recorded which). This TCR was sampled from a woman under 30 who had recovered from COVID-19. DNA for the CDR3: TGCGCCAGCAGCCCAAACACCGGAGGGGCTGAAGCTTTCTTT. Translating gives CASSPNTGGAEAFF.